Listed here is a single TCR beta chain. Its antigen is still unknown. Nothing much larger sits one base from this clone, and base qualities are not available. Sequencing was performed on an Illumina NovaSeq 6000. TCR cDNA was synthesized by 5'RACE template switching, which introduced a universal primer site and unique molecular identifiers. Priming of cDNA synthesis was performed from both the TCR alpha and TCR beta constant segments. Two PCR steps were used to amplify libraries, with sample barcodes and sequencing adapters being added in the second step. Sequencing of libraries was performed on Illumina HiSeq 2500 (2x100 bp) or NovaSeq (2x150 bp). As for the original processing: Demultiplexing of reads and collapsing into UMI consensus sequences were performed with MIGEC, and V(D)J alignment was carried out with MiXCR. Using edgeR on replicate PBMC samples, clonotypes were called vaccine-responding if FDR was below 0.01 and the log2 fold change was above 5 up to day 15. CD4 or CD8 identity was assigned to each bulk clonotype according to whether the clonotype was present at higher abundance in the sequenced CD4 repertoire or the sequenced CD8 repertoire. TCRdb took the public reads, trimmed them with fastp at Q25, ran MiXCR for clone calling and kept in-frame beta chains. Under each unique CDR3 protein, matching rows form one entry showing the most common genes and DNA. The V and J calls follow TCRdb's processing rather than the paper's. Recorded for this sample are a few hundred thousand distinct CDR3 sequences; 12% of them occurred a single time. More than 3% of the sample belongs to the ten largest clones.

Taken with the paper, the label for treatment or condition translates to: live attenuated yellow fever vaccine strain. A standard Ficoll-Paque protocol was used to isolate PBMCs from peripheral blood. Dynabeads CD4 and CD8 positive selection kits were used to isolate the CD4 and CD8 T-cell fractions. TriZol was used to extract RNA from bulk PBMCs, CD4 and CD8 fractions, and dextramer-positive and dextramer-negative fractions. This entry is derived from a study of T cells after yellow fever vaccination (dated by TCRdb to 2018 to 2020). Context from the whole study: The SMART-Seq v4 Ultra Low Input RNA kit was used to prepare libraries from fractions with low cell numbers. To track T-cell clones before and after primary and booster YFV17D yellow fever vaccination, bulk TCR alpha and beta repertoires were sequenced longitudinally. The cohort comprised two healthy male donors, one aged 18 to 30 and one aged 30 to 40 years. Blood was drawn at multiple timepoints before and after primary and secondary immunization, with bulk PBMC replicates and cell subsets isolated. Study-wide findings and limitations: Compared with the primary T-cell response, the secondary T-cell response was faster but weaker, reaching its peak on day 5 rather than on day 15. A small share of clonotypes was detected in both CD4 and CD8 compartments, with the overlap likely arising from convergent recombination. Because the study included only a couple of donors, the extent to which the findings can be generalized is limited. Because abundant contaminating clonotypes from the bulk population could be contained in FACS-sorted repertoires, computational filtering was required. Most clones expanded after primary vaccination (96% of CD4 and around 88% of CD8) were re-detected after the booster, suggesting that broad memory maintenance occurred.

The CDR3 starts with the cysteine, ends with the phenylalanine, and has 15 residues. Left in the record is the CDR3 DNA by itself, 45 bases read in frame from the first base. V is cut back by 3 bases and J by 6 bases, with 4 bases in the junction unmatched. In the germline V gene (reference sequence), CDR1 corresponds to LGHDT and CDR2 to YNNKEL. This chain joins TRBV3-1 to TRBJ2-2, with 10 bases in between that match TRBD1. Sequences were derived from CD4+ T cells sorted from PBMCs, sampled 15 days after the yellow fever booster vaccination. The clonotype was recovered from a man aged 18 to 35 who received the YFV17D yellow fever vaccine. The bases are TGTGCCAGCAGCCAGGATGACAGGGGGCCCGGGGAGCTGTTTTTT. The translation is CASSQDDRGPGELFF.